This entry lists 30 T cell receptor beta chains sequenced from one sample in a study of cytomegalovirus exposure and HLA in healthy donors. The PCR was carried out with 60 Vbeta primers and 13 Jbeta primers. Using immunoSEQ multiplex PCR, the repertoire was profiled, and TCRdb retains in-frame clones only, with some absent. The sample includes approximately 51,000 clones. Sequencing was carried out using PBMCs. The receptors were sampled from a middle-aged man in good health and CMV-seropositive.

The CDR3, as DNA: TGTGCCAGTAGTATTGGAGTCAAGGGGTACGAGCAGTACTTC. This codes for CASSIGVKGYEQYF. J is TRBJ2-7 and V is TRBV19, with TRBD1 as a possible D gene (5 bases). Trimming stripped 3 bases from V and 4 bases from J, with 13 bases between. From germline, CDR1 is LNHDA and CDR2 SQIVND (reference sequence). The CDR3 extends over 14 amino acids.

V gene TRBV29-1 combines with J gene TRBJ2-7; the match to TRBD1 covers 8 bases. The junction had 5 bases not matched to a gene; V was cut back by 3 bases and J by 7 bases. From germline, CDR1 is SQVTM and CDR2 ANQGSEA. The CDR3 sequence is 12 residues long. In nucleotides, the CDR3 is TGCAGCGTTGATCCAGGGGGCGGGGAGCAGTACTTC. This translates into CSVDPGGGEQYF.

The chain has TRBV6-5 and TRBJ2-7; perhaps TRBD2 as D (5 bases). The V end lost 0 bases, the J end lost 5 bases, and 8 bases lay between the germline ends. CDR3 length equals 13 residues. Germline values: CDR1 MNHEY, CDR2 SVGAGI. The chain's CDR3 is CASSYSQEDEQYF. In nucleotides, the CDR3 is TGTGCCAGCAGTTACTCGCAGGAGGACGAGCAGTACTTC.

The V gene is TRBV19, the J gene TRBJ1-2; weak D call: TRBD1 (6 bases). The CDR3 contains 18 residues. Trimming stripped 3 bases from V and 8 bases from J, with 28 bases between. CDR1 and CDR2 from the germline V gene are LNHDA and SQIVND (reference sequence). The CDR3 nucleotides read TGTGCCAGTAGTATGAAGGGGACACCCCGTTCTTCCTATAGAGGCTACACCTTC. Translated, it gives CASSMKGTPRSSYRGYTF.

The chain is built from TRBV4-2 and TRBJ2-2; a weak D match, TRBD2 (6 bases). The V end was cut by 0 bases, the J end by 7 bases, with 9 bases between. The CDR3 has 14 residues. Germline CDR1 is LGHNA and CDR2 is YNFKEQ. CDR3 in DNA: TGTGCCAGCAGCCAAGAGGAGGGTCACGGGGAGCTGTTTTTT. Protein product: CASSQEEGHGELFF.

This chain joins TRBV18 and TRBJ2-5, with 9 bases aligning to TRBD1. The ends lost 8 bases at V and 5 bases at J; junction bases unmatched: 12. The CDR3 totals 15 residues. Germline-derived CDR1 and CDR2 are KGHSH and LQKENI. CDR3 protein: CASGPTGQGGETQYF. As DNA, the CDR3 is TGTGCCAGCGGACCGACGGGACAGGGAGGGGAGACCCAGTACTTC.

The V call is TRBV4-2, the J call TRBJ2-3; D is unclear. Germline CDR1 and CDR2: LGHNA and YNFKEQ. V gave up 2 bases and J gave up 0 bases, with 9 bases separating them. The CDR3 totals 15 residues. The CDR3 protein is CASSQYSSSTDTQYF. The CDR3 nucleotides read TGTGCCAGCAGCCAATACTCCTCTAGCACAGATACGCAGTATTTT.

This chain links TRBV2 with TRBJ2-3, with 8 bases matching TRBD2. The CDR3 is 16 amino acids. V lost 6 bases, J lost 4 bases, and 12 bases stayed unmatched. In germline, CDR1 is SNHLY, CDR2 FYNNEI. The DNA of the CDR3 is TGTGCCAGCAGGGCCGAGCGGGGGAGGGTACCAGATACGCAGTATTTT. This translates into CASRAERGRVPDTQYF.

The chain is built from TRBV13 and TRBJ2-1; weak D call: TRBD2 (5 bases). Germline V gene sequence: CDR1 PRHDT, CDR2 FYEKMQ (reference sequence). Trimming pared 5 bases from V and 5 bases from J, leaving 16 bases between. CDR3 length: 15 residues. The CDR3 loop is CASSAGSGRDNEQFF. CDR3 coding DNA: TGTGCCAGCAGCGCCGGATCGGGGAGAGACAATGAGCAGTTCTTC.

The CDR3: CASSLWGQEGGELFF. CDR3 nucleotides: TGTGCCAGCAGCTTGTGGGGACAGGAGGGCGGGGAGCTGTTTTTT. This chain joins TRBV7-3 and TRBJ2-2; 8 nucleotides match TRBD1. Germline values: CDR1 SGHTA, CDR2 FQGTGA. The J segment lost 7 bases and the V segment lost 3 bases, leaving 7 bases of the junction unmatched. This CDR3 comprises 15 residues.

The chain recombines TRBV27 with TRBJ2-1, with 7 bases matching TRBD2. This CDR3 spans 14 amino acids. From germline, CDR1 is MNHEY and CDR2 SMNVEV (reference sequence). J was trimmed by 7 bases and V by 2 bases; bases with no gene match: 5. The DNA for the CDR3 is TGTGCCAGCAGTTTACCGGGAGGAAATAATGAGCAGTTCTTC. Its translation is CASSLPGGNNEQFF.

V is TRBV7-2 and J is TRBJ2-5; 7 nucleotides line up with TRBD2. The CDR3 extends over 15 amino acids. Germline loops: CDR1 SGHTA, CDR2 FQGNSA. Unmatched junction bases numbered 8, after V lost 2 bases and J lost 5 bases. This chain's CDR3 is CASSLSGLERETQYF. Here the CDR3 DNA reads TGTGCCAGCAGCTTAAGCGGACTAGAGAGGGAGACCCAGTACTTC.

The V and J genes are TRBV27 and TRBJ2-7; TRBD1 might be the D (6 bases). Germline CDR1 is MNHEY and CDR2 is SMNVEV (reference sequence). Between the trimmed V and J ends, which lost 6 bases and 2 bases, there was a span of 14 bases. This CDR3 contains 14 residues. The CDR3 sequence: CASREGQTAYEQYF. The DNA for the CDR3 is TGTGCCAGCAGGGAAGGACAGACAGCCTACGAGCAGTACTTC.

Here the CDR3 reads CARRMGGTNYEQYF. The CDR3 coding sequence is TGTGCCCGCCGAATGGGGGGAACTAACTACGAGCAGTACTTC. The chain links TRBV25-1 to TRBJ2-7, with a tentative D call TRBD2 (6 bases). Germline CDR1 is MGHDK and CDR2 is SYGVNS. V was shortened by 11 bases and J by 3 bases, with 20 bases between the two germline ends. The length of the CDR3 is 14 residues.

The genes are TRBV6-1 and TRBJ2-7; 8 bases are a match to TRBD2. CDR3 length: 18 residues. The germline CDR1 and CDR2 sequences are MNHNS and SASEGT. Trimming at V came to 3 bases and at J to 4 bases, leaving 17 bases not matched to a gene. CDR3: CASSEGLPSGGLVYEQYF. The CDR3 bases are TGTGCCAGCAGTGAGGGCCTCCCCAGCGGGGGACTCGTTTACGAGCAGTACTTC.

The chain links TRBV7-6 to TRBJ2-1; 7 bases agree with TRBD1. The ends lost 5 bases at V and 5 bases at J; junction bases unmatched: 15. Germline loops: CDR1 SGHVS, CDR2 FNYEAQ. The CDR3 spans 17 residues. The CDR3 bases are TGTGCCAGCAGCCAAAGGGACAGTTCCTTCGGTGACAATGAGCAGTTCTTC. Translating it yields CASSQRDSSFGDNEQFF.

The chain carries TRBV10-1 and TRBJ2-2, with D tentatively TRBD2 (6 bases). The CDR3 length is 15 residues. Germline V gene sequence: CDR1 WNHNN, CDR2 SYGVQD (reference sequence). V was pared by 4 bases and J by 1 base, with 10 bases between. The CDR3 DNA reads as TGCGCCAGCAGTGCTCGGGGGAAGAACACCGGGGAGCTGTTTTTT. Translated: CASSARGKNTGELFF.

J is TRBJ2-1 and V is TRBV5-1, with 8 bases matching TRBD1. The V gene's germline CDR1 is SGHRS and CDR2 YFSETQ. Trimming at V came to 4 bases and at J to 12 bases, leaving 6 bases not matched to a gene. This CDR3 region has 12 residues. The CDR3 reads CASSPDRAGQFF. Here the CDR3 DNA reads TGCGCCAGCAGCCCGGACAGGGCTGGGCAGTTCTTC.

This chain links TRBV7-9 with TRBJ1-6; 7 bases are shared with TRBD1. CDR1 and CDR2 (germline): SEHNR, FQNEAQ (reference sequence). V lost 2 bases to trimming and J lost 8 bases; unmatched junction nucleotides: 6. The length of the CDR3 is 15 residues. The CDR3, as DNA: TGTGCCAGCAGCTTATCGGGACAGATGCATTCACCCCTCCACTTT. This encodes CASSLSGQMHSPLHF.

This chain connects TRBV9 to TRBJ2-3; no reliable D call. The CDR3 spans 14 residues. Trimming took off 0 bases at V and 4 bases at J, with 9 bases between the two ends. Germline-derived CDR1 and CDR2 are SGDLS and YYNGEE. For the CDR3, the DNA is TGTGCCAGCAGCGTAGGACTCAACCCAGATACGCAGTATTTT. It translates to CASSVGLNPDTQYF.

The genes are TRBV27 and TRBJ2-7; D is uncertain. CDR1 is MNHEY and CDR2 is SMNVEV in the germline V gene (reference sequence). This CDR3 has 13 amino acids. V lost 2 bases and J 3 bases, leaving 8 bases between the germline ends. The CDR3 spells CASSLTAVYEQYF. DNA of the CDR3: TGTGCCAGCAGTTTAACCGCGGTCTACGAGCAGTACTTC.

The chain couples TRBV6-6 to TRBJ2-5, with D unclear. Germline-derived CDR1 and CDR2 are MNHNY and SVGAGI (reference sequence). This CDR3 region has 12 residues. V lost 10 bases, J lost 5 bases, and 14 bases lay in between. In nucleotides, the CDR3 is TGTGCCATTAGTCACGTCGTGGAGACCCAGTACTTC. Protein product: CAISHVVETQYF.

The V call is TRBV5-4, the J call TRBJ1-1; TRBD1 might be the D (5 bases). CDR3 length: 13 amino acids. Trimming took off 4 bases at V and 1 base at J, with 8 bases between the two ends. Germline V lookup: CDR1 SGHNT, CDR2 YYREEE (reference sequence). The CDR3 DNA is TGTGCCAGCAGCGTAGACAGGAACACTGAAGCTTTCTTT. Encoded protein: CASSVDRNTEAFF.

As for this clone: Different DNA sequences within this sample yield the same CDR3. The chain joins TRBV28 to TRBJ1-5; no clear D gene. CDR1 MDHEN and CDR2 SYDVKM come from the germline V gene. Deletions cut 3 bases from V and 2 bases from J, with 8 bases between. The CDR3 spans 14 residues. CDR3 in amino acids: CASSFLQGNQPQHF. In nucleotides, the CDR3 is TGTGCCAGCAGTTTTTTGCAGGGCAATCAGCCCCAGCATTTT.

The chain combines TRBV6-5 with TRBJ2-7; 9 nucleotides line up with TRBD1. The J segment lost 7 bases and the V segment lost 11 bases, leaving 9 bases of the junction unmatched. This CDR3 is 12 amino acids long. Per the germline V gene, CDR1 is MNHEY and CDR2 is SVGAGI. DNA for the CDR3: TGTGCCTCCCGCGTGACAGGGGGAGAGCAGTACTTC. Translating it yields CASRVTGGEQYF.

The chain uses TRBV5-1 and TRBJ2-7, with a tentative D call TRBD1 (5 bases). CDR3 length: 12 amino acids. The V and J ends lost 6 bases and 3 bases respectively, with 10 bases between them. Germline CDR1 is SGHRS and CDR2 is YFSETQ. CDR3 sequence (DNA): TGCGCCAGCATCGGACACAACTACGAGCAGTACTTC. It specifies CASIGHNYEQYF. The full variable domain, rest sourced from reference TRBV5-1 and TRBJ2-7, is KAGVTQTPRYLIKTRGQQVTLSCSPISGHRSVSWYQQTPGQGLQFLFEYFSETQRNKGNFPGRFSGRQFSNSRSEMNVSTLELGDSALYLCASIGHNYEQYFGPGTRLTVT.

The CDR3 DNA is TGTGCCAGCAGCTTATACCAGGGCGGTGGAGAGACCCAGTACTTC. This translates into CASSLYQGGGETQYF. The V and J genes are TRBV7-9 and TRBJ2-5; the D gene is possibly TRBD1 (5 bases). CDR3 size: 15 residues. The V gene's germline CDR1 is SEHNR and CDR2 FQNEAQ (reference sequence). V lost 2 bases and J 4 bases, leaving 14 bases between the germline ends.

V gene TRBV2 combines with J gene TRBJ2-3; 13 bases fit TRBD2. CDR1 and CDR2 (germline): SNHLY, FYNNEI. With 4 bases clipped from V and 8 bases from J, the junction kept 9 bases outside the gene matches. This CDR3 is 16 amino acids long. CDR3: CASSARLAGGPATQYF. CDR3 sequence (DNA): TGTGCCAGCAGTGCAAGACTAGCGGGGGGCCCCGCTACGCAGTATTTT.

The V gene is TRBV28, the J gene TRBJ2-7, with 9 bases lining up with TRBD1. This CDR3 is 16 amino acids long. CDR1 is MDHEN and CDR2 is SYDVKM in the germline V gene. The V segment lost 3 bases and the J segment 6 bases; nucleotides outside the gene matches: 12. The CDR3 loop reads CASSFLRGTGQSEQYF. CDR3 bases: TGTGCCAGCAGTTTCCTACGGGGGACAGGGCAGAGCGAGCAGTACTTC.

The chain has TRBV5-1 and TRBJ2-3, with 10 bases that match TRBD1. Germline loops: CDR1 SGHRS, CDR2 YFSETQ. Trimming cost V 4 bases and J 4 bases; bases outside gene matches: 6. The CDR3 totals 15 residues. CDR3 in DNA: TGCGCCAGCAGCCCGGGACAGGGGACCCCAGATACGCAGTATTTT. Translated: CASSPGQGTPDTQYF.